The 18 T cell receptor beta chains in this list originate from one sample, sequenced in a study of CD8 T cells in Susac syndrome. RNA, at roughly 0.5 to 1 ug, was reverse transcribed with random hexamers. In TCRdb, the immunoSEQ multiplex PCR reads were re-called with MiXCR into one record per CDR3 protein. The sample lists 400,000 to 550,000 distinct CDR3 sequences, around 85% occurring once. Material for sequencing was CD8+ T cells from PBMCs. The origin of the receptors is a human donor with multiple sclerosis.

This sequence joins TRBV6-2 or TRBV6-3 and TRBJ2-7, with a possible D match to TRBD2 (5 bases). V gave up 5 bases and J gave up 4 bases, with 24 bases separating them. Germline CDR1 is MNHEY and CDR2 is SVGEGT. The CDR3 spans 17 residues. This CDR3 reads CASSDPSIGITLYEQYF. CDR3 nucleotide sequence: TGTGCCAGCAGTGATCCCTCAATCGGGATTACCCTTTACGAGCAGTACTTC.

The chain employs TRBV30 and TRBJ2-1, with a possible D match to TRBD2 (6 bases). This CDR3 contains 14 residues. Germline CDR1 reads GTSNPN; CDR2 reads SVGIG (reference sequence). Trimming left V 3 bases short and J 8 bases short, with 17 bases between. The CDR3 DNA reads TGTGCCTGGAGCGCGGGGCGGGATGTGCATGAGCAGTTCTTC. This codes for CAWSAGRDVHEQFF.

The chain couples TRBV5-4 to TRBJ2-2; 12 nucleotides line up with TRBD2. The CDR3 contains 17 residues. Per germline, CDR1 SGHNT and CDR2 YYREEE (reference sequence). V gave up 3 bases and J gave up 3 bases; unmatched junction bases: 6. CDR3 region: CASSYASGGADTGELFF. The DNA of the CDR3 is TGTGCCAGCAGCTACGCTAGCGGGGGGGCCGACACCGGGGAGCTGTTTTTT.

This clonotype was recorded a few times. This chain uses TRBV28 with TRBJ2-7; D unclear. The CDR3 contains 11 residues. V was trimmed by 5 bases and J by 4 bases, leaving 6 bases between them. Germline V gene sequence: CDR1 MDHEN, CDR2 SYDVKM. The CDR3 loop is CASSGDYEQYF. The CDR3 coding sequence is TGTGCCAGCAGTGGTGATTACGAGCAGTACTTC.

The rearrangement uses TRBV6-5 and TRBJ2-3; 10 bases fit TRBD2. The CDR3 runs to 15 residues. Germline trimming cut 6 bases from V and 2 bases from J; bases unmatched to any gene: 5. CDR1 MNHEY and CDR2 SVGAGI come from the germline V gene. As DNA, the CDR3 is TGTGCCAGCAGGGGGACTAGCGCGACCACAGATACGCAGTATTTT. This gives the protein CASRGTSATTDTQYF.

V is TRBV27 and J is TRBJ1-2, with D uncertain. This CDR3 region has 15 residues. CDR1 MNHEY and CDR2 SMNVEV come from the germline V gene (reference sequence). Trimming removed 1 base from V and 4 bases from J, with 13 bases in between. In DNA, the CDR3 is TGTGCCAGCAGTTTATTCGGACGGACCTTCTATGGCTACACCTTC. It translates to CASSLFGRTFYGYTF.

This chain joins TRBV7-2 and TRBJ2-3; a weak D match, TRBD2 (6 bases). Germline V CDR1 and CDR2: SGHTA, FQGNSA. There are 15 residues in the CDR3. The V and J ends lost 5 bases and 2 bases respectively, with 14 bases between them. The CDR3 DNA sequence: TGTGCCAGCAGCGCCTGGGGACTTTACACAGATACGCAGTATTTT. This codes for CASSAWGLYTDTQYF.

The J gene is TRBJ2-5, the V gene TRBV18; TRBD1 is a possible D gene (6 bases). Germline CDR1 reads KGHSH; CDR2 reads LQKENI. This CDR3 spans 14 amino acids. Deletions cut 3 bases from V and 5 bases from J, with 13 bases between. CDR3 in amino acids: CASSPRTEKETQYF. The CDR3 nucleotides are TGTGCCAGCTCACCGCGGACAGAGAAGGAGACCCAGTACTTC.

The genes are TRBV7-8 and TRBJ2-5, with a tentative D call TRBD2 (6 bases). Germline loops: CDR1 SGHVS, CDR2 FQNEAQ. V dropped 2 bases and J dropped 5 bases, with 18 bases sitting between them. The CDR3 has 16 residues. CDR3 sequence reads: CASSLYSGLPGETQYF. In DNA, the CDR3 is TGTGCCAGCAGCTTATATAGCGGCCTCCCAGGGGAGACCCAGTACTTC.

This clonotype has just one count. The V and J genes are TRBV28 and TRBJ1-2, with D maybe TRBD1 (5 bases). This CDR3 comprises 15 residues. Germline values: CDR1 MDHEN, CDR2 SYDVKM. Trimming left V 4 bases short and J 0 bases short, with 12 bases between. The CDR3 loop is CASSSQTTANYGYTF. CDR3 sequence (DNA): TGTGCCAGCAGTTCCCAGACGACAGCTAACTATGGCTACACCTTC.

V gene TRBV9 combines with J gene TRBJ2-2; a possible D gene is TRBD2 (5 bases). The CDR3 length is 14 residues. Deletions cut 0 bases from V and 5 bases from J, with 8 bases between. CDR1 and CDR2 from the germline V gene are SGDLS and YYNGEE. The CDR3 sequence: CASSVVSGTGELFF. The CDR3 nucleotides are TGTGCCAGCAGCGTAGTAAGCGGTACCGGGGAGCTGTTTTTT.

The chain's CDR3 is CASSVTSGGAADTQYF. For the CDR3, the DNA is TGTGCCAGCAGCGTGACTAGCGGGGGGGCAGCTGATACGCAGTATTTT. The chain carries TRBV6-4 and TRBJ2-3, with TRBD2 matching 14 bases. CDR1 MRHNA and CDR2 SNTAGT come from the germline V gene. V dropped 6 bases and J dropped 6; count of bases not matched to a gene: 8. This CDR3 is built from 16 residues.

This sequence joins TRBV30 and TRBJ1-2; D is unresolved. Deletions cut 2 bases from V and 8 bases from J, with 9 bases between. Germline V lookup: CDR1 GTSNPN, CDR2 SVGIG (reference sequence). There are 11 residues in the CDR3. The CDR3 DNA sequence: TGTGCCTGGAGTCCCCCCGGCGGCTACACCTTC. This gives the protein CAWSPPGGYTF.

The chain uses TRBV27 and TRBJ2-2; no clear D gene. CDR3 size: 16 residues. The V end was cut by 7 bases, the J end by 0 bases, with 15 bases between. Germline V gene data show CDR1 as MNHEY and CDR2 as SMNVEV (reference sequence). CDR3 sequence reads: CASIGGEEANTGELFF. DNA for the CDR3: TGTGCCAGCATTGGCGGAGAGGAAGCGAACACCGGGGAGCTGTTTTTT.

The gene calls are TRBV12-3 or TRBV12-4 and TRBJ2-3; D gene unclear. Trimming took 3 bases from V and 0 from J, leaving 10 bases between them. CDR3 length: 15 amino acids. The CDR3 loop reads CASSFYGTSTDTQYF. The CDR3 coding sequence is TGTGCCAGCAGTTTTTACGGAACAAGCACAGATACGCAGTATTTT.

V is TRBV11-1 and J is TRBJ2-3; the match to TRBD2 covers 9 bases. Germline V gene data show CDR1 as SGHAT and CDR2 as FQDESV (reference sequence). The CDR3 runs 20 residues. V shed 0 bases, J shed 6 bases, and the junction held 19 bases outside the gene matches. Written as DNA, the CDR3 is TGTGCCAGCAGCTTAGCTTCAGTATTCGGGCGGGAGGGCCCGAGGGATACGCAGTATTTT. As protein: CASSLASVFGREGPRDTQYF.

This sequence joins TRBV27 and TRBJ1-1; D uncertain. Trimming removed 10 bases at V and 2 bases at J, with 14 bases between. Germline V gives CDR1 MNHEY, CDR2 SMNVEV (reference sequence). The CDR3 length is 13 residues. The chain's CDR3 is CATSYTVNTEAFF. The CDR3 nucleotides are TGTGCCACCTCATATACAGTCAACACTGAAGCTTTCTTT.

The genes are TRBV27 and TRBJ2-5; D gene unclear. Germline assignment: CDR1 MNHEY and CDR2 SMNVEV (reference sequence). The CDR3 length is 16 residues. Between the trimmed V and J ends, which lost 0 bases and 5 bases, there was a span of 16 bases. The CDR3 is CASSLSGQSTQETQYF. The CDR3 nucleotides read TGTGCCAGCAGTTTATCGGGCCAGTCCACCCAGGAGACCCAGTACTTC.